These T cell receptor beta chains were read from a single sample in a study of cytomegalovirus exposure and HLA in healthy donors. Libraries were prepared by immunoSEQ multiplex PCR; TCRdb keeps only in-frame clonotypes and omits some of them. The sample features 30,000 to 35,000 clones, with about 3.4% in its top ten. The sample consisted of PBMCs. These receptors were taken from a woman aged 40 to 50 in good health and CMV-seropositive. Both conserved end residues are part of each CDR3. The D gene is left open where the match is weak.

d_call	j_call	v_call	cdr3_aa	cdr3_nt
TRBD1	TRBJ1-3	TRBV5-1	CASSLTGTGVGNTIYF	TGCGCCAGCAGCTTGACCGGGACAGGGGTGGGAAACACCATATATTTT
-	TRBJ2-7	TRBV2	CASSTRLNEQYF	TGTGCCAGCTCGACTAGGTTGAATGAGCAGTACTTC
-	TRBJ1-5	TRBV18	CASSMGLYSNQPQHF	TGTGCCAGCTCAATGGGACTTTATAGCAATCAGCCCCAGCATTTT
TRBD1	TRBJ2-3	TRBV5-4	CASSSLGGGSDTQYF	TGTGCCAGCAGCTCCCTAGGGGGCGGGTCAGATACGCAGTATTTT
TRBD2	TRBJ2-7	TRBV30	CAWSRGRGYEQYF	TGTGCCTGGAGCCGAGGGAGGGGCTACGAGCAGTACTTC
TRBD2	TRBJ2-1	TRBV5-4	CASSLTSANEQFF	TGTGCCAGCAGCTTGACTAGCGCCAATGAGCAGTTCTTC
-	TRBJ1-1	TRBV6-1	CASSVARPTEAFF	TGTGCCAGCAGCGTGGCTCGTCCCACTGAAGCTTTCTTT
-	TRBJ2-4	TRBV5-6	CASSLREDKNIQYF	TGTGCCAGCAGCTTAAGGGAGGACAAAAACATTCAGTACTTC
-	TRBJ1-1	TRBV28	CASSFMNTEAFF	TGTGCCAGCAGTTTTATGAACACTGAAGCTTTCTTT
-	TRBJ2-7	TRBV18	CASSPPSLSEQYF	TGTGCCAGCTCACCACCTTCCCTCAGCGAGCAGTACTTC
TRBD1	TRBJ2-3	TRBV11-2	CASNPTGKADTQYF	TGTGCCAGCAACCCGACAGGGAAAGCAGATACGCAGTATTTT
-	TRBJ1-4	TRBV29-1	CSVVGQGNIIF	-
-	TRBJ1-2	TRBV11-2	CASSLEAGQGVGYTF	TGTGCCAGCAGCTTAGAGGCAGGGCAGGGTGTTGGCTACACCTTC
-	TRBJ2-4	TRBV2	CASSERSTPLKNIQYF	TGTGCCAGCAGTGAAAGGTCGACACCTCTCAAAAACATTCAGTACTTC
TRBD2	TRBJ2-7	TRBV30	CAWRTSGDYEQYF	TGTGCCTGGAGGACTAGCGGGGACTACGAGCAGTACTTC
-	TRBJ2-3	TRBV10-3	CAITPGSSGDDPTDTQYF	TGTGCCATCACACCCGGTTCCTCAGGGGACGACCCCACAGATACGCAGTATTTT
-	TRBJ2-7	TRBV7-2	CASSLGGRSPYEQYF	TGTGCCAGCAGCTTAGGCGGGCGTTCACCTTACGAGCAGTACTTC
-	TRBJ2-1	TRBV25-1	CASSTTVYNEQFF	TGTGCCAGCAGTACGACAGTATACAATGAGCAGTTCTTC
-	TRBJ2-3	TRBV29-1	CSVSMGGSTDTQYF	TGCAGCGTCTCGATGGGGGGTAGCACAGATACGCAGTATTTT
TRBD2	TRBJ2-2	TRBV5-6	CASSLGTSRNTGELFF	TGTGCCAGCAGCTTGGGGACTAGCAGAAACACCGGGGAGCTGTTTTTT
-	TRBJ1-2	TRBV7-2	CASSLLYGGYTF	TGTGCCAGCAGCTTATTGTACGGTGGCTACACCTTC
-	TRBJ1-2	TRBV6-5	CASSYSRTALWWHF	TGTGCCAGCAGTTACTCGCGGACAGCCCTTTGGTGGCACTTC
TRBD2	TRBJ2-3	TRBV4-2	CASSQELFMGLLAGYSTDTQYF	TGTGCCAGCAGCCAAGAACTGTTCATGGGCCTACTAGCGGGATATAGCACAGATACGCAGTATTTT
-	TRBJ2-7	TRBV2	CASSRGFSYEQYF	TGTGCCAGCTCGAGAGGGTTCTCCTACGAGCAGTACTTC
-	TRBJ2-7	TRBV7-6	CASSFGGQEDEQYF	TGTGCCAGCAGCTTTGGAGGGCAGGAGGACGAGCAGTACTTC
TRBD1	TRBJ2-7	TRBV5-1	CASSWGQGVYEQYF	TGCGCCAGCAGCTGGGGACAGGGCGTCTACGAGCAGTACTTC
TRBD1	TRBJ1-2	TRBV4-2	CASSQDRGPYGYTF	TGTGCCAGCAGCCAGGACAGGGGCCCCTATGGCTACACCTTC
TRBD1	TRBJ1-1	TRBV10-2	CASALQGPANTEAFF	TGCGCCAGCGCTTTACAGGGGCCTGCGAACACTGAAGCTTTCTTT
-	TRBJ1-4	TRBV27	CASSSGLRVGELFF	TGTGCCAGCAGTTCGGGACTCAGAGTTGGGGAACTGTTTTTT
TRBD2	TRBJ2-7	TRBV6-1	CASSGGSGLAGAYEQYF	TGTGCCAGCAGTGGGGGGTCAGGACTAGCGGGAGCCTACGAGCAGTACTTC
TRBD1	TRBJ1-5	TRBV4-1	CASSQDLGRGNQPQHF	TGCGCCAGCAGCCAAGATTTGGGCAGGGGGAATCAGCCCCAGCATTTT
-	TRBJ2-7	TRBV5-4	CASSLDGQTRVYEQYF	TGTGCCAGCAGCTTGGACGGACAGACGAGAGTCTACGAGCAGTACTTC
TRBD2	TRBJ2-2	TRBV18	CASSRLGTSGTSNTGELFF	TGTGCCAGCTCACGATTAGGGACTAGCGGGACCTCGAACACCGGGGAGCTGTTTTTT
-	TRBJ2-1	TRBV7-6	CASSLGHEQFF	TGTGCCAGCAGCTTAGGGCATGAGCAGTTCTTC
TRBD2	TRBJ2-1	TRBV5-4	CASSLVAGINEQFF	TGTGCCAGCAGCTTGGTAGCGGGCATCAATGAGCAGTTCTTC
-	TRBJ1-2	TRBV5-3	CARIGGNDGYTF	TGTGCCAGAATCGGGGGAAACGATGGCTACACCTTC
-	TRBJ2-7	TRBV28	CASSFPGVQYF	TGTGCCAGCAGTTTTCCGGGGGTGCAGTACTTC